One sample yielded the 12 T cell receptor beta chains listed below, sequenced in a study of cytomegalovirus exposure and HLA in healthy donors. The PCR ran on 60 Vbeta and 13 Jbeta primers. The data were produced by immunoSEQ multiplex PCR, yet TCRdb's version contains in-frame clones alone and is incomplete. The sample has approximately 150,000 clones, about 80% seen once. The source material was PBMCs. These receptor sequences come from a man aged 35 to 55 in good health and CMV-seropositive.

The CDR3 region is CASSDSSAYNEQFF. The CDR3 DNA sequence: TGCGCCAGCAGCGACTCATCAGCCTACAATGAGCAGTTCTTC. J is TRBJ2-1 and V is TRBV5-1, with unresolved D. CDR1 and CDR2 from the germline V gene are SGHRS and YFSETQ. The CDR3 runs 14 residues. V dropped 4 bases and J dropped 2 bases, with 10 bases sitting between them.

V is TRBV29-1 and J is TRBJ2-2, with D possibly matching TRBD1 (5 bases). The germline V gene has CDR1 SQVTM and CDR2 ANQGSEA. This CDR3 comprises 13 residues. Trimming stripped 5 bases from V and 1 base from J, with 8 bases between. CDR3 in amino acids: CSVTGLNTGELFF. CDR3 coding DNA: TGCAGCGTTACAGGATTGAACACCGGGGAGCTGTTTTTT.

The chain uses TRBV27 and TRBJ2-7; 11 nucleotides agree with TRBD2. V dropped 7 bases and J dropped 0; count of bases not matched to a gene: 8. The CDR3 sequence is 16 residues long. The V gene's germline CDR1 is MNHEY and CDR2 SMNVEV (reference sequence). The CDR3 region is CASNSPGTSGSYEQYF. CDR3 DNA: TGTGCCAGCAATAGCCCCGGGACTAGCGGCTCCTACGAGCAGTACTTC.

The chain links TRBV6-5 to TRBJ2-5; TRBD1 is a possible D gene (6 bases). The CDR3 has 16 amino acids. Per germline, CDR1 MNHEY and CDR2 SVGAGI. Trimming removed 0 bases at V and 4 bases at J, with 15 bases between. DNA for the CDR3: TGTGCCAGCAGTTACTCCCCGACAGGCAGTGTAGAGACCCAGTACTTC. Translated, it gives CASSYSPTGSVETQYF.

The rearrangement uses TRBV18 and TRBJ2-1, with 11 bases aligning to TRBD2. The CDR3 totals 14 residues. V was pared by 1 base and J by 7 bases, with 0 bases of the junction left unmatched. Germline values: CDR1 KGHSH, CDR2 LQKENI. CDR3 in DNA: TGTGCCAGCTCACCACTAGCGGGAGGGAATGAGCAGTTCTTC. Its translation is CASSPLAGGNEQFF.

This clone was seen a few times. The chain carries TRBV7-2 and TRBJ2-1, with 9 bases that match TRBD2. Per germline, CDR1 SGHTA and CDR2 FQGNSA. This CDR3 contains 13 residues. With 9 bases clipped from V and 9 bases from J, the junction kept 9 bases outside the gene matches. In nucleotides, the CDR3 is TGTGCCAGTCTGGCGGGAGGGCCGGGTGAGCAGTTCTTC. Translated: CASLAGGPGEQFF.

This chain links TRBV15 with TRBJ2-7, with D perhaps TRBD1 (6 bases). V was cut by 2 bases and J by 5 bases, with 13 bases left in between. CDR3 length equals 14 residues. CDR1 is LNHNV, CDR2 YYDKDF, per germline (reference sequence). The DNA for the CDR3 is TGTGCCACCAGCAGATCCCAGGGGCCAAACGAGCAGTACTTC. This gives the protein CATSRSQGPNEQYF.

The chain links TRBV11-3 to TRBJ1-1; TRBD1 agrees at 7 bases. The CDR3 sequence is 14 residues long. From germline, CDR1 is SGHNT and CDR2 YENEEA. V was clipped by 5 bases and J by 2 bases; unmatched bases: 5. CDR3 in DNA: TGTGCCAGCAGCCTCGACAGGGTTAACACTGAAGCTTTCTTT. Translation gives CASSLDRVNTEAFF.

The chain uses TRBV7-6 and TRBJ2-1; unclear D gene. V gave up 2 bases and J gave up 0 bases, with 11 bases separating them. CDR3 length: 16 amino acids. The germline gives CDR1 SGHVS, CDR2 FNYEAQ. The CDR3 is CASSLLRKNSYNEQFF. The DNA for the CDR3 is TGTGCCAGCAGCTTATTGCGGAAAAACTCCTACAATGAGCAGTTCTTC.

This CDR3 reads CASSPNRVEKLFF. The CDR3 coding sequence is TGTGCCAGCAGCCCCAACAGGGTTGAAAAACTGTTTTTT. This chain uses TRBV28 with TRBJ1-4; D may be TRBD1 (6 bases). The V end was cut by 6 bases, the J end by 7 bases, with 12 bases between. Germline V gives CDR1 MDHEN, CDR2 SYDVKM. There are 13 residues in the CDR3. The full variable domain, with the rest looked up from reference TRBV28 and TRBJ1-4, is DVKVTQSSRYLVKRTGEKVFLECVQDMDHENMFWYRQDPGLGLRLIYFSYDVKMKEKGDIPEGYSVSREKKERFSLILESASTNQTSMYLCASSPNRVEKLFFGSGTQLSVL.

This chain joins TRBV5-1 and TRBJ1-4; 11 bases fit TRBD1. Germline trimming cut 4 bases from V and 2 bases from J; bases unmatched to any gene: 7. The CDR3 has 17 residues. Germline V lookup: CDR1 SGHRS, CDR2 YFSETQ. DNA of the CDR3: TGCGCCAGCAGCCCAGCCGGGACAGGGGGGACTAATGAAAAACTGTTTTTT. Its protein is CASSPAGTGGTNEKLFF.

This chain links TRBV6-4 with TRBJ2-7, with no clear D. The V end was cut by 10 bases, the J end by 0 bases, with 19 bases between. The V gene's germline CDR1 is MRHNA and CDR2 SNTAGT. The length of the CDR3 is 15 residues. The DNA for the CDR3 is TGTGCCACCCTAACGACATATTTGTTCTCCTACGAGCAGTACTTC. Protein: CATLTTYLFSYEQYF.